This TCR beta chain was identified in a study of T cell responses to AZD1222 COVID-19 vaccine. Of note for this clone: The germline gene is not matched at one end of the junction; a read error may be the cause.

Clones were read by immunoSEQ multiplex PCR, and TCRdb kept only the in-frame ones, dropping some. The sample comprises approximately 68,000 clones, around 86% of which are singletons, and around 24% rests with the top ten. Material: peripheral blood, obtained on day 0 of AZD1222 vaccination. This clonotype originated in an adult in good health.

CDR3 region: CARSVDWGGNFYTDTQYF. The CDR3 DNA is TGCGCCCGCAGCGTAGATTGGGGGGGGAACTTCTACACAGATACGCAGTATTTT. The chain combines TRBV9 with TRBJ2-3, with 7 bases fitting TRBD2. Per the germline V gene, CDR1 is SGDLS and CDR2 is YYNGEE. This CDR3 has 18 amino acids.